This T cell receptor beta chain stems from a study of CD8 T cells in Susac syndrome. The wider study: Among the Susac syndrome patients who underwent sequencing, about 6 had clinically active disease, while fewer than 10 of them were in remission.

FACS enriched CD8+ TEMRA cells, while bulk CD8+ and CD4+ were negatively isolated. This CDR3 spans 14 amino acids. V gave up 3 bases and J gave up 0 bases, with 5 bases separating them. The germline V gene has CDR1 SNHLY and CDR2 FYNNEI. Reverse transcription used about 0.5 to 1 ug RNA and random hexamers. Amplification of TCR beta CDR3 spanned 54 Vbeta and 13 Jbeta via immunoSEQ multiplex PCR. TCRdb re-derived calls from the immunoSEQ multiplex PCR reads in MiXCR, one entry per CDR3 protein. The sample holds around 230,000 distinct CDR3 sequences, 90% to 97% seen once. The sample consisted of CD4+ T cells from PBMCs. This sequence originates from a human donor with Susac syndrome. The gene calls are TRBV2 and TRBJ2-2; D unclear. CDR3: CASSDRTNTGELFF. In DNA, the CDR3 is TGTGCCAGCAGTGACAGGACGAACACCGGGGAGCTGTTTTTT.